These 10 T cell receptor beta chains originate from one sample sequenced in a study of blood T cell repertoires in COVID-19. Assay: immunoSEQ multiplex PCR; the TCRdb copy retains only in-frame clones and omits some. The sample carries 170,000 or so clones, 90% to 95% recorded once. The material sequenced was peripheral blood. The receptor source for this set is a middle-aged man with acute or convalescent COVID-19.

This clone was counted a single time. An end of the junction differs from the germline gene, which may be a read error. This rearrangement joins TRBV7-7 to TRBJ2-1; TRBD2 aligns across 8 bases. Germline-derived CDR1 and CDR2 are SSHAT and FNYEAQ (reference sequence). This CDR3 is built from 14 residues. CDR3 in amino acids: CASSLAGSYNEQFF. The DNA for the CDR3 is TGTGCTAGCAGCTTAGCGGGGAGCTACAATGAGCAGTTCTTC.

This clone turned up a few times. J is TRBJ1-6 and V is TRBV7-3; TRBD1 aligns across 7 bases. CDR1 is SGHTA, CDR2 FQGTGA, per germline. The J segment lost 6 bases and the V segment lost 5 bases, leaving 7 bases of the junction unmatched. This CDR3 is 15 amino acids long. As DNA, the CDR3 is TGTGCCAGCAGCCCAGAGGGGACAGCTAATTCACCCCTCCACTTT. Protein: CASSPEGTANSPLHF. The full variable domain, rest sourced from reference TRBV7-3 and TRBJ1-6, is GAGVSQTPSNKVTEKGKYVELRCDPISGHTALYWYRQSLGQGPEFLIYFQGTGAADDSGLPNDRFFAVRPEGSVSTLKIQRTERGDSAVYLCASSPEGTANSPLHFGNGTRLTVT.

The chain recombines TRBV28 with TRBJ2-5, with 15 bases matching TRBD2. The CDR3 has 17 residues. Looked up from germline, CDR1 is MDHEN and CDR2 is SYDVKM. Trimming removed 4 bases from V and 4 bases from J; junction bases left unmatched: 7. Here the CDR3 DNA reads TGTGCCAGCAGTTCGGGACTAGCGGGGGGATACCGAGAGACCCAGTACTTC. Its protein is CASSSGLAGGYRETQYF.

V and J are TRBV5-1 and TRBJ1-4; D remains unclear. CDR1 is SGHRS, CDR2 YFSETQ, per germline. The V gene lost 2 bases and the J gene lost 4 bases, with 15 bases spanning the gap. The CDR3 contains 16 residues. The CDR3 region has the DNA TGCGCCAGCAGCTTTGGCAACCAGTTTGGTAATGAAAAACTGTTTTTT. It is translated as CASSFGNQFGNEKLFF. Drawing the rest from reference TRBV5-1 and TRBJ1-4, the complete variable domain is KAGVTQTPRYLIKTRGQQVTLSCSPISGHRSVSWYQQTPGQGLQFLFEYFSETQRNKGNFPGRFSGRQFSNSRSEMNVSTLELGDSALYLCASSFGNQFGNEKLFFGSGTQLSVL.

The rearrangement joins TRBV19 to TRBJ1-5; D call uncertain. The CDR3 runs 15 residues. The germline CDR1 and CDR2 sequences are LNHDA and SQIVND (reference sequence). Trimming removed 7 bases from V and 0 bases from J, with 13 bases in between. DNA for the CDR3: TGTGCCAGTACCCCTGGTCACGGTAGCAATCAGCCCCAGCATTTT. As protein: CASTPGHGSNQPQHF.

The rearrangement links TRBV19 to TRBJ1-5; 8 bases fit TRBD1. J lost 4 bases, V lost 1 base, and 9 bases had no gene match. CDR1 is LNHDA, CDR2 SQIVND, per germline (reference sequence). This CDR3 spans 17 amino acids. The CDR3 sequence is CASSIGGGWDRNQPQHF. As DNA, the CDR3 is TGTGCCAGTAGTATAGGTGGGGGCTGGGACAGGAATCAGCCCCAGCATTTT.

The chain recombines TRBV7-3 with TRBJ2-5, with 13 bases aligning to TRBD2. The V segment lost 6 bases and the J segment 4 bases; nucleotides outside the gene matches: 5. The germline CDR1 and CDR2 sequences are SGHTA and FQGTGA. The CDR3 sequence is 15 residues long. As DNA, the CDR3 is TGTGCCAGCAGTTACGGACTAGCGGGGGTAGAGACCCAGTACTTC. Residues: CASSYGLAGVETQYF.

DNA for the CDR3: TGTGCCAGCAGTTTACAGGCCACCGGGGAGCTGTTTTTT. Translation gives CASSLQATGELFF. This chain joins TRBV12-3 or TRBV12-4 and TRBJ2-2; D unclear. The ends were cut back, 2 bases at V and 4 bases at J, with 5 bases in the middle. The CDR3 runs to 13 residues.

The rearrangement uses TRBV7-9 and TRBJ2-7, with a weak D call TRBD1 (6 bases). From germline, CDR1 is SEHNR and CDR2 FQNEAQ (reference sequence). The V end lost 2 bases, the J end lost 4 bases, and 6 bases lay between the germline ends. There are 12 residues in the CDR3. The CDR3 loop is CASSLQGYEQYV. The CDR3 coding sequence is TGTGCCAGCAGCTTACAGGGGTACGAGCAGTACGTC.

The rearrangement links TRBV3-1 (or the pseudogene TRBV3-2) to TRBJ1-2; TRBD1 matches at 12 bases. Trimming cost V 4 bases and J 6 bases; bases outside gene matches: 6. CDR1 is LGHDT, CDR2 YNNKEL, per germline (reference sequence). This CDR3 has 15 residues. The CDR3 region has the DNA TGTGCCAGCAGCCTAGGGACAGGGGGCCTTAATGGCTACACCTTC. Encoded protein: CASSLGTGGLNGYTF.